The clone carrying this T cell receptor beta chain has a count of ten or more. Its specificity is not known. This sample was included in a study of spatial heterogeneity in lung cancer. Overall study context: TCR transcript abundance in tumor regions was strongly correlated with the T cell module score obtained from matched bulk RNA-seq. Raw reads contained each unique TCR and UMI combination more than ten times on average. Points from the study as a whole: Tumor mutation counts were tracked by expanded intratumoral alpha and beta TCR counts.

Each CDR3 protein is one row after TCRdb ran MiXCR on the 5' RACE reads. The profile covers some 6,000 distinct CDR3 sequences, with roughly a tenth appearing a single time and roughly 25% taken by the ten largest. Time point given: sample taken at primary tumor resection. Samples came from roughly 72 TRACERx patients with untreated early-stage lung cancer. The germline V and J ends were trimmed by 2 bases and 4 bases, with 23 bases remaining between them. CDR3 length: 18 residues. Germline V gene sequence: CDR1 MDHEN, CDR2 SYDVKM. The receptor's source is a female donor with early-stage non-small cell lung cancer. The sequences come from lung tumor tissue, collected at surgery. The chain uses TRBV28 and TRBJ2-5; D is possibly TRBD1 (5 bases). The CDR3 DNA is TGTGCCAGCAGTTTAAGCCCCGGACGGAACTGGGGCCGAGAGACCCAGTACTTC. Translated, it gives CASSLSPGRNWGRETQYF.